The 26 T cell receptor beta chains in this list originate from one sample, sequenced in a study of CD8 T cells in Susac syndrome. A quantity of roughly 0.5 to 1 ug RNA underwent reverse transcription using random hexamers. TCRdb independently ran MiXCR on the immunoSEQ multiplex PCR reads; one entry per CDR3 protein. The sample carries tens of thousands of distinct CDR3 sequences, roughly 95% recorded once. The material sequenced was CD4+ T cells from PBMCs. These receptors were obtained from a human donor with multiple sclerosis.

The chain couples TRBV6-5 to TRBJ2-7; possible D gene TRBD1, 5 bases. The CDR3 has 14 residues. Germline V gives CDR1 MNHEY, CDR2 SVGAGI. With 6 bases removed from V and 0 bases from J, the gap between germline ends came to 12 bases. The CDR3 reads CASRIDRSSYEQYF. CDR3 in DNA: TGTGCCAGCAGAATCGACAGAAGCTCCTACGAGCAGTACTTC.

The chain has TRBV3-1 and TRBJ1-4; D may be TRBD1 (6 bases). CDR1 and CDR2 (germline): LGHDT, YNNKEL (reference sequence). The CDR3 covers 16 residues. The V gene lost 1 base and the J gene lost 8 bases, with 17 bases spanning the gap. This CDR3 is CASSQGIGGVGEKLFF. The CDR3 coding sequence is TGTGCCAGCAGCCAAGGAATTGGGGGCGTCGGGGAAAAACTGTTTTTT.

The chain is built from TRBV7-8 and TRBJ2-2; 9 bases line up with TRBD2. V trimming: 5 bases; J trimming: 4 bases; junction bases outside the gene matches: 5. Germline CDR1 and CDR2: SGHVS and FQNEAQ. This CDR3 is 15 amino acids long. The CDR3 loop reads CASSRGGAGTGELFF. CDR3 DNA: TGTGCCAGCAGCCGCGGGGGGGCGGGCACCGGGGAGCTGTTTTTT.

The chain links TRBV11-3 to TRBJ1-4; maybe TRBD1 (5 bases). The CDR3 spans 16 residues. Germline V gene data show CDR1 as SGHNT and CDR2 as YENEEA. The ends were cut back, 4 bases at V and 8 bases at J, with 20 bases in the middle. CDR3 in amino acids: CASSWTGTPTEEKLFF. The CDR3 nucleotides read TGTGCCAGCAGCTGGACCGGGACCCCGACGGAGGAAAAACTGTTTTTT.

This sequence joins TRBV5-1 and TRBJ2-3; D is perhaps TRBD2 (5 bases). Trimming stripped 3 bases from V and 2 bases from J, with 10 bases between. This CDR3 region has 14 residues. CDR1 is SGHRS and CDR2 is YFSETQ in the germline V gene. CDR3 bases: TGCGCCAGCAGCTCCACAGCGGCCACAGATACGCAGTATTTT. Translated: CASSSTAATDTQYF.

The gene calls are TRBV7-9 and TRBJ2-1; D possibly corresponds to TRBD2 (6 bases). Trimming removed 5 bases at V and 10 bases at J, with 18 bases between. The CDR3 contains 14 residues. Germline V gene lookup returns CDR1 SEHNR and CDR2 FQNEAQ (reference sequence). CDR3 nucleotides: TGTGCCAGCAGCCCTAGAAGAGCGGAGGGGGAGCAGTTCTTC. It translates to CASSPRRAEGEQFF.

V gene TRBV6-6 combines with J gene TRBJ2-1, with TRBD2 identical over 14 bases. The CDR3 has 14 amino acids. The trim removed 6 bases at V and 9 bases at J, leaving 4 bases unmatched. From germline, CDR1 is MNHNY and CDR2 SVGAGI (reference sequence). The CDR3 protein is CASRWGLAGAEQFF. The CDR3 nucleotides are TGTGCCAGCAGATGGGGACTAGCGGGGGCTGAGCAGTTCTTC.

V and J are TRBV19 and TRBJ2-1; 9 bases align to TRBD1. Germline values: CDR1 LNHDA, CDR2 SQIVND (reference sequence). V lost 5 bases and J lost 5; bases outside the gene matches: 7. The CDR3 extends over 15 amino acids. Here the CDR3 reads CASSGGTGNNNEQFF. As DNA, the CDR3 is TGTGCCAGTAGTGGTGGGACAGGGAACAACAATGAGCAGTTCTTC.

The rearrangement uses TRBV7-2 and TRBJ1-6; perhaps TRBD1 as D (5 bases). The CDR3 loop spans 16 amino acids. Germline V CDR1 and CDR2: SGHTA, FQGNSA. V lost 5 bases to trimming and J lost 9 bases, with 20 bases between them. The CDR3 reads CASSQRTPDQGSPLHF. Here the CDR3 DNA reads TGTGCCAGCAGCCAACGGACCCCGGACCAGGGTTCACCCCTCCACTTT.

CDR3 sequence reads: CASSYSTGIQDTQYF. CDR3 bases: TGTGCCAGCAGTTACTCGACAGGGATTCAAGATACGCAGTATTTT. This chain links TRBV6-5 with TRBJ2-3, with 7 positions matching TRBD1. In germline, CDR1 is MNHEY, CDR2 SVGAGI. The CDR3 covers 15 residues. V dropped 0 bases and J dropped 5; count of bases not matched to a gene: 5.

The rearrangement links TRBV28 to TRBJ1-5; D possibly corresponds to TRBD1 (6 bases). Deletions cut 6 bases from V and 4 bases from J, with 13 bases between. Germline lookup yields CDR1 MDHEN and CDR2 SYDVKM. CDR3 length equals 14 residues. CDR3 loop: CASSLGQLNQPQHF. Written as DNA, the CDR3 is TGTGCCAGCAGCCTCGGACAGTTGAATCAGCCCCAGCATTTT.

This chain joins TRBV5-1 and TRBJ1-1; maybe TRBD1 (6 bases). Trimming shortened V by 5 bases and J by 5 bases, and 16 bases separated the two germline ends. Germline V gene sequence: CDR1 SGHRS, CDR2 YFSETQ. This CDR3 is built from 14 residues. The CDR3 region is CASSWSGATTEAFF. For the CDR3, the DNA is TGCGCCAGCAGTTGGTCAGGGGCTACAACTGAAGCTTTCTTT.

V and J are TRBV4-1 and TRBJ1-2; no reliable D call. This CDR3 region has 18 residues. The ends were cut back, 4 bases at V and 8 bases at J, with 29 bases in the middle. Germline V gene lookup returns CDR1 MGHRA and CDR2 YSYEKL. CDR3 region: CASSPTPRTGPIFTGYTF. CDR3 nucleotides: TGCGCCAGCAGCCCCACACCCCGAACCGGGCCGATATTTACCGGCTACACCTTC.

This clonotype has a single count. CDR3 in amino acids: CASSPGWTGLAGKETQYF. In DNA form, the CDR3 reads TGTGCCAGCAGCCCAGGATGGACTGGGCTAGCGGGTAAAGAGACCCAGTACTTC. The V and J genes are TRBV12-3 or TRBV12-4 and TRBJ2-5; 8 bases map to TRBD2. CDR3 length equals 18 residues. The ends lost 6 bases at V and 3 bases at J; junction bases unmatched: 18.

The V and J genes are TRBV7-2 and TRBJ2-5; D call uncertain. Germline CDR1 SGHTA, CDR2 FQGNSA. V shed 3 bases and J shed 1 base, with 12 bases lying between them. CDR3 length equals 15 residues. This CDR3 reads CASSFPWASQETQYF. Written as DNA, the CDR3 is TGTGCCAGCAGCTTCCCCTGGGCCTCCCAAGAGACCCAGTACTTC. The complete variable domain, with remaining parts taken from reference TRBV7-2 and TRBJ2-5, reads GAGVSQSPSNKVTEKGKDVELRCDPISGHTALYWYRQSLGQGLEFLIYFQGNSAPDKSGLPSDRFSAERTGGSVSTLTIQRTQQEDSAVYLCASSFPWASQETQYFGPGTRLLVL.

The rearrangement links TRBV6-6 to TRBJ2-1; perhaps TRBD2 as D (6 bases). V lost 5 bases and J lost 14, with 16 bases in between. This CDR3 has 12 amino acids. Germline V gene data show CDR1 as MNHNY and CDR2 as SVGAGI (reference sequence). As DNA, the CDR3 is TGTGCCAGCAGTCCTGCTATTGGCGGGGAGTTCTTC. Its translation: CASSPAIGGEFF.

The rearrangement links TRBV6-2 or TRBV6-3 to TRBJ2-7; D gene uncertain. This CDR3 has 13 amino acids. The V and J ends lost 6 bases and 4 bases respectively, with 13 bases between them. The V gene's germline CDR1 is MNHEY and CDR2 SVGEGT. CDR3 loop: CASSDVVPYEQYF. CDR3 nucleotide sequence: TGTGCCAGCAGCGACGTGGTGCCGTACGAGCAGTACTTC.

V usage is TRBV24-1 and J usage is TRBJ2-1, with D hard to call. CDR1 is KGHDR, CDR2 SFDVKD, per germline. The V end lost 0 bases, the J end lost 8 bases, and 10 bases lay between the germline ends. This CDR3 spans 14 amino acids. CDR3 loop: CATSDLLSSDEQFF. The CDR3 DNA reads as TGTGCCACCAGTGATTTGCTTAGTTCGGATGAGCAGTTCTTC.

This clonotype was counted once. This chain uses TRBV27 with TRBJ1-6; TRBD1 aligns across 9 bases. Germline CDR1 is MNHEY and CDR2 is SMNVEV (reference sequence). The J segment lost 10 bases and the V segment lost 5 bases, leaving 12 bases of the junction unmatched. This CDR3 is built from 16 residues. The CDR3 reads CASSLTGTGMGSPLHF. The CDR3 DNA sequence: TGTGCCAGCAGTCTAACCGGGACAGGGATGGGATCACCCCTCCACTTT.

The V and J genes are TRBV20-1 and TRBJ2-5, with 10 bases fitting TRBD1. CDR3 length: 14 amino acids. Germline CDR1 and CDR2: DFQATT and SNEGSKA (reference sequence). V dropped 6 bases and J dropped 3; count of bases not matched to a gene: 7. CDR3 residues: CSARRDRGKETQYF. CDR3 in DNA: TGCAGTGCCCGTCGGGACAGGGGTAAAGAGACCCAGTACTTC.

This chain uses TRBV19 with TRBJ1-2; TRBD1 aligns across 7 bases. After removal of 4 bases from V and 7 bases from J, the junction contained 9 bases not matched to a gene. The length of the CDR3 is 14 residues. Germline-derived CDR1 and CDR2 are LNHDA and SQIVND (reference sequence). CDR3 DNA: TGTGCCAGTAGTAGCCGACAGGGAGGCGGTGGCTACACCTTC. Encoded protein: CASSSRQGGGGYTF.

The CDR3 coding sequence is TGTGCCAGCAGCCCGGGACAGGGGGCCCTTTTTTTTAGCAATCAGCCCCAGCATTTT. This encodes CASSPGQGALFFSNQPQHF. This chain links TRBV6-1 with TRBJ1-5, with 12 bases matching TRBD1. V lost 6 bases to trimming and J lost 0 bases; unmatched junction nucleotides: 12. The germline CDR1 and CDR2 sequences are MNHNS and SASEGT. The CDR3 has 19 amino acids.

The chain employs TRBV5-1 and TRBJ2-3; D assignment may be TRBD1 or TRBD2 (5 bases each). The germline CDR1 and CDR2 sequences are SGHRS and YFSETQ. V lost 0 bases, J lost 10 bases, and 15 bases lay in between. The CDR3 has 14 residues. The CDR3 spells CASSLDAELGAQYF. For the CDR3, the DNA is TGCGCCAGCAGCTTGGATGCGGAGCTGGGGGCGCAGTATTTT.

V gene TRBV7-2 combines with J gene TRBJ2-3; 11 bases map to TRBD2. J lost 4 bases, V lost 4 bases, and 7 bases had no gene match. Germline V gene sequence: CDR1 SGHTA, CDR2 FQGNSA. The CDR3 length is 16 residues. The CDR3 spells CASSSRLAGTADTQYF. CDR3 DNA sequence: TGTGCCAGCAGCTCCCGACTAGCGGGGACCGCAGATACGCAGTATTTT.

The CDR3 nucleotides are TGCAGTGCTCAGACAGCGGGCACGCTTAGATACAATGAGCAGTTCTTC. As protein: CSAQTAGTLRYNEQFF. This sequence joins TRBV20-1 and TRBJ2-1; a possible D gene is TRBD2 (6 bases). V lost 5 bases to trimming and J lost 4 bases, with 21 bases between them. The CDR3 spans 16 residues. Per the germline V gene, CDR1 is DFQATT and CDR2 is SNEGSKA (reference sequence).

The V call is TRBV5-6, the J call TRBJ2-5, with no clear D. Trimming cost V 3 bases and J 5 bases, with 11 bases left between them. Germline V gives CDR1 SGHDT, CDR2 YYEEEE. The CDR3 totals 13 residues. CDR3: CASSSGLGETQYF. The CDR3, as DNA: TGTGCCAGCAGCTCCGGCCTGGGGGAGACCCAGTACTTC.